Listed here is a single T cell receptor beta chain. Its antigen is as yet unknown. This record comes from a study of T cell responses to AZD1222 COVID-19 vaccine. Study results and caveats: Repertoire collection took place solely once the T cell response had peaked. CD4 TCRs associated with vaccination spanned spike, dominating at 160-218 and 743-854. Reports say nearly half of spike-specific TCRs go after unmutated variant regions. Donors were largely white British and mainly female; clonal diversity was possibly underestimated.

Assay: immunoSEQ multiplex PCR; the TCRdb copy retains only in-frame clones and omits some. The table has about 140,000 clones, 88% seen once. The sequence was obtained from an adult in good health. This specimen was peripheral blood, taken on day 0 of AZD1222 vaccination.

In DNA, the CDR3 is TGTGCCAGCAGCCCGCCGGGAGTTAGCTCTGGAAACACCATATATTTT. It specifies CASSPPGVSSGNTIYF. This chain links TRBV4-2 with TRBJ1-3; no firm D call. Germline V CDR1 and CDR2: LGHNA, YNFKEQ. The CDR3 totals 16 residues. V was trimmed by 4 bases and J by 0 bases, leaving 13 bases between them.